This T cell receptor (beta chain) derives from a study of shared clonotypes between healthy human individuals. Study in general: For every donor, three CD4 naive, three CD4 memory, two CD8 naive and one CD8 memory plates were used. Whole-study findings and limits: The sharing of approximately 4.6% of naive CD4 clonotypes was seen across several donors.

Free of recent acute infections or vaccinations, the donors were healthy HIV-negative adults. Profiled with immunoSEQ multiplex PCR; TCRdb holds only in-frame clones, not every one. The table has approximately 1,500,000 clones, around 97% seen once. In germline, CDR1 is LNHDA, CDR2 SQIVND (reference sequence). This CDR3 has 15 amino acids. Trimming removed 1 base from V and 6 bases from J; junction bases left unmatched: 3. A word on this clone: The antigen is not known.

This receptor was taken from a man aged 25-40 years in good health. Sequenced material: naive CD4+ T cells sorted from blood. The subset: CD45RA+ positively selected. V usage is TRBV19 and J usage is TRBJ1-5; 10 bases fit TRBD1. CDR3 in amino acids: CASSIATGGRQPQHF. The DNA of the CDR3 is TGTGCCAGTAGTATAGCGACAGGGGGCCGTCAGCCCCAGCATTTT.